A selection of T cell receptor beta chains follows, all from one sample in a study of memory B cells and T cells in multiple sclerosis. Some clones are missing from TCRdb's copy, which holds only in-frame ones; the method was immunoSEQ multiplex PCR. The sample consists of 8,000 or so clones, roughly 64% of them appearing once. Sample: memory (CD45RO+) CD8+ T cells from blood. These receptors came from a human donor with multiple sclerosis. The CDR3 runs from the conserved cysteine through the conserved F or W. A D gene is named only where the DNA matches it firmly. Expanded clones are given a class, and other clones once, few, many or no size at all.

>-|TRBV5-6|12|-|TRBJ2-7
TGTGCCAGCAGCGCAGATTCCTACGAGCAGTACTTC
CASSADSYEQYF
>-|TRBV5-4|16|TRBD2|TRBJ2-3
TGTGCCAGCAGCTTGGTTGCGGGGGGCCCCTGGGATACGCAGTATTTT
CASSLVAGGPWDTQYF
>-|TRBV29-1|15|TRBD1|TRBJ1-2
TGCAGCGTCCAGATTGGGACAGGGCACGGATATGGCTACACCTTC
CSVQIGTGHGYGYTF
>-|TRBV2|15|TRBD2|TRBJ2-7
TGTGCCAGCAGTCGATCCCCGAGACTAGCGGGAGATCAGTACTTC
CASSRSPRLAGDQYF
>few|TRBV4-1|15|-|TRBJ1-1
TGCGCCAGCAGCCAGTCGCTAGGGGGGAACACTGAAGCTTTCTTT
CASSQSLGGNTEAFF
>once|TRBV28|16|TRBD2|TRBJ2-3
TGTGCCAGCAGTTCTGGACTAGCGGGGAACACAGATACGCAGTATTTT
CASSSGLAGNTDTQYF
>-|TRBV29-1|13|-|TRBJ2-7
TGCAGCGTTGTTACGGGGATCTCCTACGAGCAGTACTTC
CSVVTGISYEQYF
>many|TRBV30|13|TRBD1|TRBJ1-1
TGTGCCTGGAGTGTAACAGGGGGAACTGAAGCTTTCTTT
CAWSVTGGTEAFF
>few|TRBV29-1|14|-|TRBJ2-2
TGCAGCGTTGAGCCCCGACTGGGCACCGGGGAGCTGTTTTTT
CSVEPRLGTGELFF
>-|TRBV5-1|18|TRBD1|TRBJ2-2
TGCGCCAGCAGCTTGTCTTCGGGACAGGGGGCGGTCACCGGGGAGCTGTTTTTT
CASSLSSGQGAVTGELFF
>-|TRBV7-3|15|TRBD2|TRBJ2-1
TGTGCCAGCAGCGGAAGCGGGGGGGCCTGGGATGAGCAGCTCTTC
CASSGSGGAWDEQLF
>few|TRBV6-1|12|-|TRBJ2-7
TGTGCCAGCAGTGCCCGGTTGTACGAGCAGTACTTC
CASSARLYEQYF
>-|TRBV6-5|16|TRBD2|TRBJ2-1
TGTGCCAGCAGTTTCTTTATGACTAGCACCTACAATGAGCAGTTCTTC
CASSFFMTSTYNEQFF
>few|TRBV11-2|14|TRBD1|TRBJ2-7
TGTGCCAGCAGCCAAGGACAGGGGTCGTACGAGCAGTACTTC
CASSQGQGSYEQYF
>-|TRBV9|14|TRBD1|TRBJ2-7
TGTGCCAGCAGCGCGGGACAGAACTCCTACGAGCAGTACTTC
CASSAGQNSYEQYF
>-|TRBV28|15|-|TRBJ1-1
TGTGCCAGCAGTTTGGCTTGGGCAGGGAGGACTGAAGCTTTCTTT
CASSLAWAGRTEAFF
>-|TRBV27|15|TRBD1|TRBJ1-2
TGTGCCAGCAGAGTCAGACAGGGGAACTACTATGGCTACACCTTC
CASRVRQGNYYGYTF
>-|TRBV2|13|-|TRBJ1-6
TGTGCCACCCAGGGCTCCTATAATTCACCCCTCCACTTT
CATQGSYNSPLHF
>-|TRBV5-5|15|-|TRBJ1-2
TGTGCCAGCAGCCAGAGAGTGGGCGGAGGCTATGGCTACACCTTC
CASSQRVGGGYGYTF
>-|TRBV2|14|-|TRBJ1-2
TGTGCCAGCAGTGTGGACACCGCCTCCTATGGCTACACCTTC
CASSVDTASYGYTF
>once|TRBV9|13|-|TRBJ2-1
TGTGCCAGCAGCGTAGGGCAGGGTCCTGAGCAGTTCTTC
CASSVGQGPEQFF
>few|TRBV21-1|15|-|TRBJ2-7
TGTGCCAGCAGCACGATCGGACATCACTCCTACGAGCAGTACTTC
CASSTIGHHSYEQYF
>once|TRBV11-2|15|-|TRBJ2-7
TGTGCCAGCAGCTTATTCGATGACAATAAAAACGAGCAGTACTTC
CASSLFDDNKNEQYF
>-|TRBV5-1|15|TRBD1|TRBJ1-1
TGCGCCAGCAGCTTGGGGACAGGGAAGAACACTGAAGCTTTCTTT
CASSLGTGKNTEAFF
>-|TRBV15|17|TRBD2|TRBJ2-1
TGTGCCACCAGCAGAGATTTCGGGTCGGAGGACGGGACTAACCTGTTCTTC
CATSRDFGSEDGTNLFF
>few|TRBV29-1|12|TRBD1|TRBJ2-1
TGCAGCGGGGGACAGCAGAACAATGAGCAGTTCTTC
CSGGQQNNEQFF
>-|TRBV4-2|13|TRBD1|TRBJ1-1
TGTGCCAGCAGCCAGGACAGGGGCACTGAAGCTTTCTTT
CASSQDRGTEAFF